The 19 T cell receptor beta chains below were found in one sample sequenced in a study of T cell changes during pregnancy in multiple sclerosis. Sequencing was performed with immunoSEQ multiplex PCR; in TCRdb, only in-frame clones are kept and a portion is missing. In the table there are approximately 63,000 clones, 91% of which are singletons. The specimen comprised peripheral blood, sampled in the third trimester of pregnancy. The origin of the receptors is a female donor in good health, enrolled as a control in a pregnancy study.

This sequence joins TRBV4-1 and TRBJ1-4; 10 positions agree with TRBD1. Germline V gene sequence: CDR1 MGHRA, CDR2 YSYEKL. This CDR3 is built from 14 residues. With V trimmed by 6 bases and J by 8 bases, 6 bases remained unmatched. CDR3 DNA sequence: TGCGCCAGCAGTGACAGGGGGCGCGGGGAAAAACTGTTTTTT. Protein product: CASSDRGRGEKLFF.

The chain carries TRBV19 and TRBJ1-5; no firm D call. The CDR3 totals 14 residues. The germline gives CDR1 LNHDA, CDR2 SQIVND (reference sequence). Between the trimmed V and J ends, which lost 7 bases and 3 bases, there was a span of 13 bases. CDR3: CASTVGQYNQPQHF. CDR3 DNA sequence: TGTGCCAGTACCGTGGGCCAGTACAATCAGCCCCAGCATTTT.

The count of this clone is one. This chain joins TRBV9 and TRBJ1-5; D perhaps matches TRBD1 (5 bases). CDR1 is SGDLS and CDR2 is YYNGEE in the germline V gene. The CDR3 is made up of 15 amino acids. V was clipped by 4 bases and J by 3 bases, with 14 bases between them. This CDR3 is CASSTTTGPNQPQHF. CDR3 DNA: TGTGCCAGCAGCACTACTACAGGACCCAATCAGCCCCAGCATTTT.

In this sample, this clone turned up once. This chain links TRBV4-2 with TRBJ2-7; 7 bases match TRBD2. The germline V gene encodes CDR1 LGHNA and CDR2 YNFKEQ. Unmatched junction bases numbered 10, after V lost 5 bases and J lost 3 bases. The CDR3 has 15 residues. The CDR3 sequence: CASSFQASGGYEQYF. As DNA, the CDR3 is TGTGCCAGCAGCTTCCAGGCTAGCGGCGGCTACGAGCAGTACTTC.

In its sample, this clone was seen once. J is TRBJ1-4 and V is TRBV15, with D possibly TRBD1 on 5 matching bases. With 3 bases removed from V and 8 bases from J, the gap between germline ends came to 16 bases. In germline, CDR1 is LNHNV, CDR2 YYDKDF (reference sequence). The CDR3 totals 15 residues. The CDR3 protein is CATSRRTRDGEKLFF. The CDR3 DNA follows: TGTGCCACCAGCAGGCGGACTAGGGACGGCGAAAAACTGTTTTTT.

The CDR3 here is CASSLTTAGLGSPLHF. CDR3 DNA sequence: TGTGCCAGCAGTTTAACCACGGCAGGGTTAGGGTCACCCCTCCACTTT. The V call is TRBV27, the J call TRBJ1-6; tentative D call: TRBD1 (5 bases). This CDR3 is built from 16 residues. CDR1 and CDR2 from the germline V gene are MNHEY and SMNVEV (reference sequence). Trimming stripped 2 bases from V and 10 bases from J, with 18 bases between.

J is TRBJ1-1 and V is TRBV5-4; 7 nucleotides match TRBD1. Losses at the gene ends were 4 bases for V and 7 bases for J; bases not matched to a gene: 10. The CDR3 loop spans 14 amino acids. CDR1 is SGHNT, CDR2 YYREEE, per germline (reference sequence). The DNA of the CDR3 is TGTGCCAGCAGCCACAGGGGAAGGGTCATTGAAGCTTTCTTT. It yields the protein CASSHRGRVIEAFF.

Concerning this clone itself: At one of its ends the junction is not consistent with the germline gene, which may arise from a read error. This sequence joins TRBV28 and TRBJ2-1; 10 nucleotides align to TRBD1. The CDR3 length is 12 residues. Germline CDR1 MDHEN, CDR2 SYDVKM. The CDR3 DNA follows: TGTGCCAGCAGGAACACCGGGACAGGGGTGGTCTTC. Residues: CASRNTGTGVVF.

The gene calls are TRBV5-1 and TRBJ1-1, with D possibly TRBD1 on 5 matching bases. Trimming took 4 bases from V and 5 from J, leaving 15 bases between them. Germline CDR1 and CDR2: SGHRS and YFSETQ. CDR3 length equals 14 residues. The CDR3 is CASSVVQGDTEAFF. Here the CDR3 DNA reads TGCGCCAGCAGCGTGGTCCAGGGCGATACTGAAGCTTTCTTT.

The rearrangement joins TRBV6-4 to TRBJ1-1; 8 bases map to TRBD1. This CDR3 has 14 amino acids. Germline V gene lookup returns CDR1 MRHNA and CDR2 SNTAGT. V trimming: 3 bases; J trimming: 2 bases; junction bases outside the gene matches: 2. The CDR3 sequence: CASSETGENTEAFF. The CDR3 nucleotides are TGTGCCAGCAGTGAGACAGGGGAAAACACTGAAGCTTTCTTT.

This chain connects TRBV6-5 to TRBJ1-4, with TRBD1 matching over 9 bases. From germline, CDR1 is MNHEY and CDR2 SVGAGI. J lost 6 bases, V lost 2 bases, and 1 base had no gene match. The CDR3 runs to 14 residues. Written as DNA, the CDR3 is TGTGCCAGCAGTTACACAGGGGGCTATGAAAAACTGTTTTTT. Protein: CASSYTGGYEKLFF.

The chain employs TRBV7-9 and TRBJ2-1, with D possibly matching TRBD2 (6 bases). Between the trimmed V and J ends, which lost 2 bases and 2 bases, there was a span of 13 bases. Per the germline V gene, CDR1 is SEHNR and CDR2 is FQNEAQ (reference sequence). This CDR3 spans 16 amino acids. As DNA, the CDR3 is TGTGCCAGCAGCTTAACGGGAGCTACCCCCTACAATGAGCAGTTCTTC. Translation gives CASSLTGATPYNEQFF.

The chain has TRBV2 and TRBJ2-7, with TRBD1 identical over 8 bases. The CDR3 runs 20 residues. Germline CDR1 and CDR2: SNHLY and FYNNEI. V shed 7 bases, J shed 2 bases, and the junction held 25 bases outside the gene matches. The CDR3 reads CASMPTVDRGRRSSTYEQYF. DNA for the CDR3: TGTGCCAGCATGCCCACCGTTGACAGGGGACGTCGATCGTCTACCTACGAGCAGTACTTC.

This clone was recorded only once. The V call is TRBV14, the J call TRBJ2-1, with D possibly matching TRBD1 (6 bases). The CDR3 contains 16 residues. V gave up 1 base and J gave up 0 bases, with 10 bases separating them. CDR1 and CDR2 (germline): SGHDN, FVKESK. The CDR3 protein is CASSQARGDSYNEQFF. The DNA for the CDR3 is TGTGCCAGCAGCCAAGCCAGGGGAGACTCCTACAATGAGCAGTTCTTC.

The chain recombines TRBV19 with TRBJ2-1, with 11 bases that match TRBD2. V was pared by 5 bases and J by 7 bases, with 7 bases of the junction left unmatched. The CDR3 contains 15 residues. The germline CDR1 and CDR2 sequences are LNHDA and SQIVND (reference sequence). CDR3 sequence reads: CASSPPGLAVNEQFF. The CDR3 region has the DNA TGTGCCAGTAGTCCCCCGGGACTAGCGGTTAATGAGCAGTTCTTC. Filled out from reference TRBV19 and TRBJ2-1, the complete variable domain reads DGGITQSPKYLFRKEGQNVTLSCEQNLNHDAMYWYRQDPGQGLRLIYYSQIVNDFQKGDIAEGYSVSREKKESFPLTVTSAQKNPTAFYLCASSPPGLAVNEQFFGPGTRLTVL.

The rearrangement links TRBV5-6 to TRBJ2-5; 10 nucleotides match TRBD2. Judging by the DNA end, TRBJ2-7 fits better; the J call may be wrong. This CDR3 is 13 amino acids long. Germline assignment: CDR1 SGHDT and CDR2 YYEEEE. This chain's CDR3 is CASGTSAQYEQYF. The CDR3 nucleotides read TGTGCCAGCGGGACTAGCGCTCAGTACGAGCAGTACTTC.

V and J are TRBV2 and TRBJ2-7; 9 bases line up with TRBD1. The V gene's germline CDR1 is SNHLY and CDR2 FYNNEI. The V and J ends lost 10 bases and 2 bases, in that order; junction bases with no gene match: 6. The CDR3 length is 13 residues. The CDR3 DNA is TGTGCCACCTCCGGGACAGGGACCTACGAGCAGTACTTC. Encoded protein: CATSGTGTYEQYF.

The V and J genes are TRBV30 and TRBJ1-6; 9 positions match TRBD1. The J segment lost 5 bases and the V segment lost 2 bases, leaving 16 bases of the junction unmatched. CDR1 GTSNPN and CDR2 SVGIG come from the germline V gene (reference sequence). This CDR3 spans 19 amino acids. The CDR3 DNA is TGTGCCTGGAGTTCCCTTGCAGTAATACAGGGGGCCCATAATTCACCCCTCCACTTT. Its translation: CAWSSLAVIQGAHNSPLHF.

In DNA form, the CDR3 reads TGTGCCAGCAGTTCCTTCGGCAATCAGCCCCAGCATTTT. Amino acid sequence: CASSSFGNQPQHF. The chain has TRBV9 and TRBJ1-5; D not resolved. CDR3 length: 13 residues. The V end lost 5 bases, the J end lost 2 bases, and 8 bases lay between the germline ends. Germline V CDR1 and CDR2: SGDLS, YYNGEE.